What follows is one TCR beta chain and its context. This sample was taken from a study of blood T cell repertoires in COVID-19. Clones were read by immunoSEQ multiplex PCR, and TCRdb kept only the in-frame ones, dropping some. The sample includes 200,000 to 300,000 clones, roughly 80% seen only once; the top ten take 6.5% to 9.5%. The CDR3 runs to 14 residues. V dropped 6 bases and J dropped 6 bases, with 12 bases sitting between them. Germline CDR1 and CDR2: MNHEY and SMNVEV (reference sequence). This sequence was found in a woman older than 75 with COVID-19, enrolled during active disease. Sequenced material: peripheral blood. The chain carries TRBV27 and TRBJ1-6; D uncertain. As DNA, the CDR3 is TGTGCCAGCAGGTCGCCCGGAGCTAATTCACCCCTCCACTTT. Its translation: CASRSPGANSPLHF.